The next 14 T cell receptor beta chains were all read from a single sample in a study of long-term antiretroviral therapy in people with HIV. Investigators performed immunoSEQ version v3.0 at survey level. Generated by immunoSEQ multiplex PCR, the TCRdb table keeps only in-frame clones and is missing some. The data hold tens of thousands of clones, with roughly 80% observed a single time. The specimen comprised unsorted PBMCs, sampled 0.8 years before starting antiretroviral therapy. The receptors shown here come from a man between 18 and 29 years old with HIV.

The chain uses TRBV30 and TRBJ1-2; D remains unclear. The germline V gene encodes CDR1 GTSNPN and CDR2 SVGIG (reference sequence). V was pared by 4 bases and J by 2 bases, with 20 bases between. The CDR3 extends over 16 amino acids. CDR3 in amino acids: CAWNQLVSNGNYGYTF. CDR3 nucleotides: TGTGCCTGGAACCAACTGGTGTCAAACGGGAACTATGGCTACACCTTC.

The CDR3 here is CASSLDRSRTDTQYF. CDR3 sequence (DNA): TGTGCCAGCAGCTTAGACAGGTCTCGCACAGATACGCAGTATTTT. The chain joins TRBV11-2 to TRBJ2-3; D is unresolved. Per germline, CDR1 SGHAT and CDR2 FQNNGV. The CDR3 loop spans 15 amino acids. V lost 0 bases and J lost 1, with 8 bases in between.

The CDR3 here is CASSMSRAGELFF. DNA for the CDR3: TGTGCCAGTAGTATGTCGAGGGCCGGGGAGCTGTTTTTT. This rearrangement joins TRBV19 to TRBJ2-2; the D gene is possibly TRBD2 (5 bases). This CDR3 has 13 amino acids. The germline gives CDR1 LNHDA, CDR2 SQIVND (reference sequence). The germline V and J ends were trimmed by 3 bases and 6 bases, with 8 bases remaining between them.

By sample fraction, this clone is medium-sized. The chain employs TRBV7-8 and TRBJ1-1; the D gene is possibly TRBD1 (5 bases). V lost 6 bases, J lost 7 bases, and 21 bases lay in between. The CDR3 extends over 15 amino acids. CDR1 and CDR2 from the germline V gene are SGHVS and FQNEAQ. CDR3 amino acids: CASSDSQVPILEAFF. The CDR3 DNA follows: TGTGCCAGCAGTGATTCACAGGTACCGATCCTTGAAGCTTTCTTT.

The V call is TRBV28, the J call TRBJ1-5, with D perhaps matching TRBD1 (5 bases). The CDR3 runs to 14 residues. V was shortened by 5 bases and J by 5 bases, with 13 bases between the two germline ends. Looked up from germline, CDR1 is MDHEN and CDR2 is SYDVKM. The CDR3, as DNA: TGTGCCAGCAGTACAGGTGAACGTTATCAGCCCCAGCATTTT. It specifies CASSTGERYQPQHF.

This clone came up once. This chain connects TRBV5-5 to TRBJ2-1, with D uncertain. The V end was cut by 2 bases, the J end by 2 bases, with 2 bases between. The CDR3 runs 12 residues. The germline V gene has CDR1 SGHKS and CDR2 YYEKEE (reference sequence). CDR3 loop: CASSFPYNEQFF. As DNA, the CDR3 is TGTGCCAGCAGCTTCCCCTACAATGAGCAGTTCTTC. The full variable domain, rest sourced from reference TRBV5-5 and TRBJ2-1, is DAGVTQSPTHLIKTRGQQVTLRCSPISGHKSVSWYQQVLGQGPQFIFQYYEKEERGRGNFPDRFSARQFPNYSSELNVNALLLGDSALYLCASSFPYNEQFFGPGTRLTVL.

This clone was found a few times. The chain couples TRBV29-1 to TRBJ1-4, with D uncertain. CDR1 and CDR2 (germline): SQVTM, ANQGSEA. V lost 0 bases and J lost 6, with 11 bases in between. CDR3 length: 14 residues. The DNA of the CDR3 is TGCAGCGTTGAAGATACAGCTAGTGATGAAAAACTGTTTTTT. Its translation is CSVEDTASDEKLFF.

The chain couples TRBV5-4 to TRBJ2-7; TRBD2 agrees at 9 bases. This CDR3 has 14 residues. Looked up from germline, CDR1 is SGHNT and CDR2 is YYREEE (reference sequence). The V segment lost 4 bases and the J segment 4 bases; nucleotides outside the gene matches: 6. This CDR3 is CASSPGLAFYEQYF. Written as DNA, the CDR3 is TGTGCCAGCAGCCCGGGACTAGCTTTTTACGAGCAGTACTTC.

V and J are TRBV6-5 and TRBJ2-7; a weak D match, TRBD1 (6 bases). There are 13 residues in the CDR3. Germline V gene lookup returns CDR1 MNHEY and CDR2 SVGAGI. Trimming stripped 0 bases from V and 3 bases from J, with 6 bases between. This CDR3 reads CASSYSRGYEQYF. CDR3 coding DNA: TGTGCCAGCAGTTACTCCAGGGGCTACGAGCAGTACTTC.

The table lists this clone with a count of one. The chain recombines TRBV28 with TRBJ2-7; D not resolved. The CDR3 is made up of 12 amino acids. The germline gives CDR1 MDHEN, CDR2 SYDVKM. Trimming removed 2 bases at V and 7 bases at J, with 9 bases between. This CDR3 reads CASSLGGWEQYF. DNA of the CDR3: TGTGCCAGCAGTTTAGGTGGGTGGGAGCAGTACTTC.

J is TRBJ1-1 and V is TRBV2; 10 nucleotides match TRBD1. This CDR3 is built from 13 residues. Germline V CDR1 and CDR2: SNHLY, FYNNEI. The junction had 4 bases not matched to a gene; V was cut back by 7 bases and J by 5 bases. The CDR3 sequence: CASNRDRGTEAFF. The CDR3 DNA reads TGTGCCAGCAATAGGGACAGGGGAACTGAAGCTTTCTTT.

This chain joins TRBV5-1 and TRBJ2-7; 9 bases map to TRBD1. Unmatched junction bases numbered 14, after V lost 5 bases and J lost 5 bases. Germline V gene sequence: CDR1 SGHRS, CDR2 YFSETQ. There are 16 residues in the CDR3. The CDR3 DNA sequence: TGCGCCAGCAGTTCGGGCAGAGGGACAGGGTTAAACGAGCAGTACTTC. Residues: CASSSGRGTGLNEQYF.

This chain joins TRBV6-5 and TRBJ1-5; weak D call: TRBD1 (5 bases). CDR1 and CDR2 from the germline V gene are MNHEY and SVGAGI. The germline V and J ends were trimmed by 0 bases and 5 bases, with 11 bases remaining between them. The CDR3 is 15 amino acids. The CDR3 loop reads CASSYSITGHQPQHF. CDR3 in DNA: TGTGCCAGCAGTTACTCGATAACAGGCCATCAGCCCCAGCATTTT.

The chain is built from TRBV27 and TRBJ2-3, with TRBD1 matching over 8 bases. Unmatched junction bases numbered 7, after V lost 5 bases and J lost 3 bases. The CDR3 has 15 residues. Germline CDR1 is MNHEY and CDR2 is SMNVEV (reference sequence). The CDR3 sequence is CASSPSQGVTDTQYF. CDR3 sequence (DNA): TGTGCCAGCAGTCCTTCACAGGGGGTAACAGATACGCAGTATTTT.